These T cell receptor beta chains were read from a single sample in a study of graft-versus-host responses after intestinal transplantation. TCRdb's copy holds only in-frame clones and misses some; the assay was immunoSEQ multiplex PCR. The table shows tens of thousands of clones, with around 91% occurring only once. Sequences were derived from PBMCs, sampled about 120 days after intestinal transplantation. The source is a human patient who received an intestinal transplant, so some T cells may come from the graft donor. The CDR3 runs from the conserved cysteine through the conserved F or W. A D gene is named only where the DNA matches it firmly. Expanded clones get a size class; other rows say once, few or many, or leave the size out.

D	V	size	J	length	CDR3	DNA
TRBD1	TRBV19	NA	TRBJ1-5	15	CASSIEQGILQPQHF	TGTGCCAGTAGTATAGAACAGGGGATACTCCAGCCCCAGCATTTT
TRBD1	TRBV6-5	NA	TRBJ2-7	15	CASSYRRDRAYEQYF	TGTGCCAGCAGTTACCGCCGGGACAGAGCCTACGAGCAGTACTTC
NA	TRBV4-1	NA	TRBJ2-4	17	CASSQPVSGRAKNIQYF	TGCGCCAGCAGCCAGCCCGTTTCGGGTAGGGCCAAAAACATTCAGTACTTC
TRBD2	TRBV5-4	NA	TRBJ2-7	16	CASSLAASGVSYEQYF	TGTGCCAGCAGCTTGGCCGCTAGCGGGGTCTCCTACGAGCAGTACTTC
TRBD1	TRBV19	NA	TRBJ1-1	14	CASSPQGANTEAFF	TGTGCCAGTAGCCCGCAGGGGGCTAACACTGAAGCTTTCTTT
TRBD1	TRBV2	NA	TRBJ1-2	15	CASRPPDRGPYGYTF	TGTGCCAGCAGACCCCCGGACAGGGGGCCATATGGCTACACCTTC
NA	TRBV12-2	NA	TRBJ2-2	16	CASRIDVAPFTGELFF	TGTGCAAGTCGCATTGACGTCGCCCCTTTCACCGGGGAGCTGTTTTTT
NA	TRBV27	NA	TRBJ2-1	12	CASSLWGYEQFF	TGTGCCAGCAGTTTATGGGGGTATGAGCAGTTCTTC
TRBD1	TRBV2	once	TRBJ2-7	14	CASSLDRGGDEQYF	TGTGCCAGCAGTTTGGACAGGGGGGGTGACGAGCAGTACTTC
NA	TRBV14	once	TRBJ2-7	12	CASSQLSAEQYF	TGTGCCAGCAGCCAACTATCCGCCGAGCAGTACTTC
NA	TRBV25-1	NA	TRBJ1-1	11	CATGVSTEAFF	TGTGCCACCGGGGTTAGTACTGAAGCTTTCTTT
NA	TRBV5-6	NA	TRBJ2-1	18	CASSSLWVDGGSYNEQFF	TGTGCCAGCAGCTCCCTGTGGGTAGACGGAGGGTCCTACAATGAGCAGTTCTTC
TRBD2	TRBV15	NA	TRBJ2-5	16	CATSSGLAGGRETQYF	TGTGCCACCAGCAGCGGACTAGCGGGGGGTCGGGAGACCCAGTACTTC
TRBD2	TRBV7-9	NA	TRBJ2-1	15	CASSPRGGRVNEQFF	TGTGCCAGCAGCCCGAGGGGCGGGAGGGTCAATGAGCAGTTCTTC
NA	TRBV28	NA	TRBJ2-7	11	CASSWDNEQYF	TGTGCCAGCAGTTGGGACAATGAGCAGTACTTC
NA	TRBV6-4	NA	TRBJ2-1	14	CASSDSPGSNEQFF	TGTGCCAGCAGTGACTCGCCGGGAAGCAATGAGCAGTTCTTC
NA	TRBV21-1	NA	TRBJ2-1	16	CASSLSGPTRYNEQFF	TGTGCCAGCAGCCTTAGCGGCCCGACCAGGTACAATGAGCAGTTCTTC
TRBD2	TRBV7-2	NA	TRBJ2-5	15	CASSLLAGGQETQYF	TGTGCCAGCAGCTTACTAGCGGGGGGGCAAGAGACCCAGTACTTC
NA	TRBV6-6	NA	TRBJ2-1	12	CASSYSTDEQFF	TGTGCCAGCAGTTACTCGACTGATGAGCAGTTCTTC
TRBD2	TRBV11-2	NA	TRBJ2-7	16	CASSGGLAGVGYEQYF	TGTGCCAGCAGCGGCGGACTAGCGGGGGTTGGATACGAGCAGTACTTC
NA	TRBV7-2	NA	TRBJ2-7	17	CASSGRVGFSSSYEQYF	TGTGCCAGCAGCGGCCGGGTAGGCTTCTCGAGCTCCTACGAGCAGTACTTC
NA	TRBV4-1	NA	TRBJ2-1	17	CASSRPLRVDTYNEQFF	TGCGCCAGCAGCCGTCCGCTAAGGGTGGATACCTACAATGAGCAGTTCTTC
NA	TRBV5-1	NA	TRBJ2-5	14	CASSLSAGGETQYF	TGCGCCAGCAGCTTGTCCGCGGGCGGAGAGACCCAGTACTTC
TRBD1	TRBV10-3	NA	TRBJ1-3	13	CAISTGKGNTIYF	TGTGCCATTTCGACAGGGAAAGGAAACACCATATATTTT
NA	TRBV6-5	NA	TRBJ2-7	13	CASRALTEDEQYF	TGTGCCAGCAGGGCTTTGACGGAGGACGAGCAGTACTTC
NA	TRBV28	NA	TRBJ1-5	14	CASLYPDSNQPQHF	TGTGCCAGCCTTTACCCGGACAGCAATCAGCCCCAGCATTTT
NA	TRBV6-1	NA	TRBJ2-7	13	CASNAFWGLEQYF	TGTGCCAGTAACGCGTTTTGGGGACTCGAGCAGTACTTC
TRBD2	TRBV2	NA	TRBJ2-1	15	CASSASGRVSNEQFF	TGTGCCAGCAGTGCTAGCGGGAGGGTGAGTAATGAGCAGTTCTTC
NA	TRBV5-1	NA	TRBJ1-1	17	CASSLGPGPVGTTEAFF	TGCGCCAGCAGCTTGGGTCCAGGGCCTGTGGGAACAACTGAAGCTTTCTTT
TRBD2	TRBV2	NA	TRBJ2-1	15	CASSKIGGSYNEQFF	TGTGCCAGCAGTAAAATCGGGGGGTCCTACAATGAGCAGTTCTTC
NA	TRBV7-9	NA	TRBJ2-1	13	CASSSNTGSEQFF	TGTGCCAGCAGCTCGAACACAGGTTCTGAGCAGTTCTTC
TRBD1	TRBV2	NA	TRBJ2-7	15	CASSLGDRVSYEQYF	TGTGCCAGCAGTCTCGGGGACAGAGTATCCTACGAGCAGTACTTC
TRBD1	TRBV11-3	NA	TRBJ2-1	17	CASSSLRDRAIGHEQFF	TGTGCCAGCAGCTCACTCAGGGACAGGGCCATAGGCCATGAGCAGTTCTTC
NA	TRBV2	once	TRBJ2-1	13	CASSEAALDEQFF	TGTGCCAGCAGTGAAGCTGCGCTCGATGAGCAGTTCTTC
NA	TRBV10-3	large	TRBJ1-5	17	CAISESKPGKRNQPQHF	TGTGCCATCAGTGAGTCGAAGCCAGGGAAGCGCAATCAGCCCCAGCATTTT
TRBD1	TRBV27	once	TRBJ1-2	14	CASSLQTGHYGYTF	TGTGCCAGCAGTTTACAGACAGGGCACTATGGCTACACCTTC
NA	TRBV21-1	NA	TRBJ2-7	17	CASSTKAPGGDCNEQYF	TGTGCCAGCAGCACGAAAGCACCTGGAGGGGACTGCAACGAGCAGTACTTC
TRBD1	TRBV27	NA	TRBJ2-1	15	CASSLDTGGRNEQFF	TGTGCCAGCAGTTTGGATACAGGGGGCCGGAATGAGCAGTTCTTC
NA	TRBV5-6	NA	TRBJ1-1	12	CASSLMEGEAFF	TGTGCCAGCAGCTTGATGGAGGGCGAAGCTTTCTTT
NA	TRBV2	once	TRBJ2-1	11	CASSLTGEQFF	TGTGCCAGCAGTCTAACAGGGGAGCAGTTCTTC
TRBD1	TRBV28	NA	TRBJ1-5	17	CASSSGQGGPYNQPQHF	TGTGCCAGCAGTTCCGGACAGGGAGGACCTTACAATCAGCCCCAGCATTTT
NA	TRBV7-9	NA	TRBJ2-5	13	CASRGAAQETQYF	TGTGCCAGCAGAGGGGCCGCCCAAGAGACCCAGTACTTC
TRBD1	TRBV5-1	NA	TRBJ1-3	15	CASSLDRGTGNTIYF	TGCGCCAGCAGCTTGGACAGGGGAACTGGAAACACCATATATTTT
TRBD2	TRBV30	NA	TRBJ2-7	14	CAWSGSGRGYEQYF	TGTGCCTGGAGTGGCTCCGGGAGGGGCTACGAGCAGTACTTC
NA	TRBV6-5	NA	TRBJ1-2	12	CACSRLGGGYTF	TGTGCCTGCAGTCGCCTCGGGGGAGGCTACACCTTC
NA	TRBV6-1	few	TRBJ1-2	13	CASREISDYGYTF	TGTGCCAGCAGGGAGATATCCGACTATGGCTACACCTTC
NA	TRBV29-1	NA	TRBJ1-1	15	CSVEELKGVDTEAFF	TGCAGCGTTGAAGAGCTAAAGGGAGTGGACACTGAAGCTTTCTTT
NA	TRBV5-8	NA	TRBJ2-1	19	CASSFRQGISMSSYNEQFF	TGTGCCAGCAGCTTTCGGCAGGGAATCTCGATGAGCTCCTACAATGAGCAGTTCTTC